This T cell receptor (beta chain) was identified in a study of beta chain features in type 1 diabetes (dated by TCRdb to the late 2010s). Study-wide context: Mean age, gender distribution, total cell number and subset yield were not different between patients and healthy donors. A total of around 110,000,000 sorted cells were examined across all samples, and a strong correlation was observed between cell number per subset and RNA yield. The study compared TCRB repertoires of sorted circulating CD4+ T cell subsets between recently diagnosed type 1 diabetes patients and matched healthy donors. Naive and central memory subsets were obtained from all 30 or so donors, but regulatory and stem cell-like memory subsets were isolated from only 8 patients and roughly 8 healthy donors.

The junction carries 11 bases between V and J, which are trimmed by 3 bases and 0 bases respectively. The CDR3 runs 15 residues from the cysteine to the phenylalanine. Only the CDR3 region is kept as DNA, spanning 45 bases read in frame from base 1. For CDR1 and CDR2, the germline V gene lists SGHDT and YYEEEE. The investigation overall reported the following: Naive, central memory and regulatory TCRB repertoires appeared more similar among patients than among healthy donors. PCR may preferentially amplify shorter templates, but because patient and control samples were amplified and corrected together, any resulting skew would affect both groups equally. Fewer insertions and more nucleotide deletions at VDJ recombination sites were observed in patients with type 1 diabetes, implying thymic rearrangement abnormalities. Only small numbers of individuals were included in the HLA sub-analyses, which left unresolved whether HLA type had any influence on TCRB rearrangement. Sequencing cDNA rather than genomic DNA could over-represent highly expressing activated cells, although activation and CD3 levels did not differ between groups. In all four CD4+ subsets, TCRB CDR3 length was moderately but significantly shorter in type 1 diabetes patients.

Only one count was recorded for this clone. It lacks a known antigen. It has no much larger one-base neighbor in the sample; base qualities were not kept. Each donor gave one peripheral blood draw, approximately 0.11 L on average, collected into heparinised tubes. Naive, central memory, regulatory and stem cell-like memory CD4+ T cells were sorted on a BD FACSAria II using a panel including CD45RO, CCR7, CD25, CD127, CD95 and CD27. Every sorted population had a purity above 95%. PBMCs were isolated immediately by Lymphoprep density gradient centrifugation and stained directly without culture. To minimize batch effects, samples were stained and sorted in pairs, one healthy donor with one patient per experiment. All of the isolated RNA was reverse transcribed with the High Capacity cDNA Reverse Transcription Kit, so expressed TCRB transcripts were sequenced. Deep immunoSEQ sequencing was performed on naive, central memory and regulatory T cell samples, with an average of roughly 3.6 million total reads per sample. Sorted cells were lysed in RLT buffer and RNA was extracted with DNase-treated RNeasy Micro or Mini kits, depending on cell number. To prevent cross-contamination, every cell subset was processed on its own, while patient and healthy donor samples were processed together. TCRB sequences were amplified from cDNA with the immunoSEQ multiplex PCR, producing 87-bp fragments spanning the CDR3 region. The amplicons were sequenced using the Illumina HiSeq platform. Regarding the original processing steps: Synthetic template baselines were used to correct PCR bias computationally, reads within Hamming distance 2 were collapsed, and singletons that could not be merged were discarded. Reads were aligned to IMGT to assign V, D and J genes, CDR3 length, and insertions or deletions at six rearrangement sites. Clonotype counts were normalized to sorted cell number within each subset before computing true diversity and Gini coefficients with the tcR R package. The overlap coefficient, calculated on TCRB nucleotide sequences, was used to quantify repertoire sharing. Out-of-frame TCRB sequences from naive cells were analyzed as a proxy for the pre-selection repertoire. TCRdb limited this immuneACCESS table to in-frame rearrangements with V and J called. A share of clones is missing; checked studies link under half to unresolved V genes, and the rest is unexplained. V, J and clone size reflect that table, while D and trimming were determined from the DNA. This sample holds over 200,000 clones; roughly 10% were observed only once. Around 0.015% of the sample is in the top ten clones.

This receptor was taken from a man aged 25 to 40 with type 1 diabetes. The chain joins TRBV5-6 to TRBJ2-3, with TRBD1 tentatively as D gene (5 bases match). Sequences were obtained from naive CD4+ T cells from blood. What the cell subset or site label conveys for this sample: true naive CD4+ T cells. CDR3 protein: CASSWTITSTDTQYF. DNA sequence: TGTGCCAGCAGCTGGACAATTACTAGCACAGATACGCAGTATTTT.